This T cell receptor (beta chain) stems from a study of identical twins. General study findings and limits: With monozygotic twins, out-of-frame TCR alpha sharing exceeded what models estimated. Within beta out-of-frame sequences, the excess sharing observed between twins was weaker.

On this clonotype: Antigen specificity is unknown.

Unmatched junction bases numbered 3, after V lost 0 bases and J lost 0 bases. CDR3 length equals 17 residues. CDR1 is KGHDR and CDR2 is SFDVKD in the germline V gene. Through template switching, a universal primer site was introduced, and the cDNA contained unique molecular identifiers. TCRdb processed the 5' RACE reads anew with MiXCR; each CDR3 protein has one entry. The table lists about 1.7 million distinct CDR3 sequences, around a third of them singletons. The clonotype originates from a newborn girl in good health. The sequenced sample was cord blood. The chain carries TRBV24-1 and TRBJ2-3; 9 positions agree with TRBD2. The CDR3 region is CATSDLPSGASTDTQYF. Here the CDR3 DNA reads TGTGCCACCAGTGATTTGCCTAGCGGGGCTAGCACAGATACGCAGTATTTT.